The source of this T cell receptor beta chain is a study of brain metastases from non-small cell lung cancer. Study observations and caveats: In 60% to 70% of brain metastases, T-cell clones were expanded compared with matched primary tumors. Paired brain metastases and primary tumors largely shared TCR repertoires. Compared with primary tumors, brain metastases showed less T-cell infiltration.

Using immunoSEQ multiplex PCR, the repertoire was profiled, and TCRdb retains in-frame clones only, with some absent. The data contain 1,700 or so clones, about four fifths of them singletons. Comments on this clone: The antigen is undetermined.

Per the germline V gene, CDR1 is MNHEY and CDR2 is SVGAGI. This CDR3 comprises 15 residues. Germline trimming cut 6 bases from V and 7 bases from J; bases unmatched to any gene: 9. The clonotype was recovered from a donor older than 35 with non-small cell lung cancer. Sequencing was carried out using tissue from a brain metastasis. The rearrangement joins TRBV6-5 to TRBJ1-6; 7 bases agree with TRBD1. Here the CDR3 reads CASRGSGQTNSPLHF. CDR3 sequence (DNA): TGTGCCAGCAGGGGGTCGGGACAGACCAATTCACCCCTCCACTTT.